This entry concerns a single TCR beta chain. The data belong to a study of blood T cell repertoires in COVID-19. Study context: T cells, B-cell-depleted T cells, or PBMCs provided the cDNA or gDNA that served as material.

Some clones are missing from TCRdb's copy, which holds only in-frame ones; the method was immunoSEQ multiplex PCR. The table has fewer than 400,000 clones, around 90% seen once; the top ten hold 5.2%. The germline V gene has CDR1 SGDLS and CDR2 YYNGEE. The CDR3 length is 15 residues. V lost 0 bases to trimming and J lost 7 bases, with 14 bases between them. Symptom resolution, clearance, or two negative PCRs marked donors in Cohort 3 as recovered. The gene calls are TRBV9 and TRBJ2-1; D may be TRBD2 (6 bases). This sequence originates from a man aged 55 to 69 who had recovered from COVID-19. The sequenced material came from PBMCs or T cells enriched from blood (not recorded which). The CDR3 sequence: CASSVAPRAGNEQFF. In nucleotides, the CDR3 is TGTGCCAGCAGCGTAGCCCCGAGGGCGGGGAATGAGCAGTTCTTC.